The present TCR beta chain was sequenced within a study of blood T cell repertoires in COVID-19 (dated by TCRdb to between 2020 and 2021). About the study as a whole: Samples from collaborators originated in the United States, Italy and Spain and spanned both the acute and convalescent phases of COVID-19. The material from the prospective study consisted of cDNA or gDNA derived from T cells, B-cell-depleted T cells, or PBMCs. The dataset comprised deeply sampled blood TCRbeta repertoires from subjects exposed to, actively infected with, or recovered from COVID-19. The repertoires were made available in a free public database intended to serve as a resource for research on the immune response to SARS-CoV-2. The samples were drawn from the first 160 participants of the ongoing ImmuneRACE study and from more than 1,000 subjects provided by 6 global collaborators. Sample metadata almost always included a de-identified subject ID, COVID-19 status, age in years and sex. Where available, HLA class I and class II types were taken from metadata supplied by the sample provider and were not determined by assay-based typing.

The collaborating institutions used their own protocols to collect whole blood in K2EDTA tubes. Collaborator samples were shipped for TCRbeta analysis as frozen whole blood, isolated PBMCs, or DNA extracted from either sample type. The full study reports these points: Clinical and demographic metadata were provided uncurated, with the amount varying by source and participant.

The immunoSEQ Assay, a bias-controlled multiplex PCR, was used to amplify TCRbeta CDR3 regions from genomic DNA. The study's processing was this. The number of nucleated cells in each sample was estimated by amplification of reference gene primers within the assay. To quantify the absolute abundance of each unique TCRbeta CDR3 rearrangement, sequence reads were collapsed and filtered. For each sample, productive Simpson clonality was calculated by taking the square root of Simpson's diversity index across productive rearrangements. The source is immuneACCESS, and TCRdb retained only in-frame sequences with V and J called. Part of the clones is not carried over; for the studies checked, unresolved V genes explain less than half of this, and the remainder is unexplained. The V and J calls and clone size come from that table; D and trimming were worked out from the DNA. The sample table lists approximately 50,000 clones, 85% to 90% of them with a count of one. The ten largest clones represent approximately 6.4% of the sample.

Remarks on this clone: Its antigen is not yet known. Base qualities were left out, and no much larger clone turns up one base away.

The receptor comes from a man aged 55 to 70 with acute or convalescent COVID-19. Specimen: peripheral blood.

The CDR3 here reads CASSATGGRGYTF. The nucleotide sequence reads TGTGCCAGCAGCGCCACAGGGGGGAGAGGCTACACCTTC. The V and J segments used are TRBV25-1 and TRBJ1-2; the central 8 bases match TRBD1. The CDR3 runs 13 residues from the cysteine to the phenylalanine. CDR3 DNA only is kept here, 39 bases in frame from base 1. The germline V gene gives CDR1 as MGHDK and CDR2 as SYGVNS. V trim: 6 bases; J trim: 8 bases; unmatched bases: 8.